The clone carrying this T cell receptor beta chain was detected a few times. The sample comes from a study of identical twins. The CDR3 has 15 residues. Germline CDR1 is SGHRS and CDR2 is YFSETQ. Trimming took 0 bases from V and 3 from J, leaving 12 bases between them. TCRdb re-called the 5' RACE reads with MiXCR, one entry per CDR3 protein. This table holds about 900,000 distinct CDR3 sequences, 10% to 15% found once. Healthy Caucasians, and only they, were the donors. A further study also used this sample, focusing on yellow fever vaccine responses in identical twins.

The clonotype comes from a young woman in good health. Sequencing input: PBMCs. The rearrangement joins TRBV5-1 to TRBJ2-5; D is unresolved. CDR3 in DNA: TGCGCCAGCAGCTTGGCCCTGACTGGTGAAGAGACCCAGTACTTC. This encodes CASSLALTGEETQYF.